One and the same sample provided the 26 T cell receptor beta chains below, sequenced in a study of shared clonotypes between healthy human individuals. The repertoire was sequenced with immunoSEQ multiplex PCR; TCRdb's copy has only in-frame clones and lacks some. Of some 1 million clones in the sample, around 76% are singletons; the top ten hold 1.4%. Sequencing input: memory CD4+ T cells sorted from blood. Subset specified: CD45RA-negative fraction. The receptors originated from a man younger than 35 in good health.

The chain carries TRBV4-1 and TRBJ2-1, with 8 bases that match TRBD1. The ends lost 0 bases at V and 5 bases at J; junction bases unmatched: 3. CDR1 and CDR2 from the germline V gene are MGHRA and YSYEKL. CDR3 size: 15 residues. Here the CDR3 DNA reads TGCGCCAGCAGCCAAGAAGGGACAGGTAACAATGAGCAGTTCTTC. Its translation: CASSQEGTGNNEQFF.

The gene calls are TRBV14 and TRBJ1-6; D is uncertain. The germline CDR1 and CDR2 sequences are SGHDN and FVKESK. The CDR3 is 11 amino acids. The V gene lost 3 bases and the J gene lost 10 bases, with 4 bases spanning the gap. The CDR3 is CASSQESPLHF. The CDR3 bases are TGTGCCAGCAGCCAGGAATCACCCCTCCACTTT.

V and J are TRBV7-9 and TRBJ2-3, with D possibly matching TRBD2 (6 bases). The germline V gene encodes CDR1 SEHNR and CDR2 FQNEAQ (reference sequence). V lost 5 bases to trimming and J lost 6 bases, with 9 bases between them. This CDR3 comprises 12 residues. The CDR3 spells CASSREMDTQYF. The CDR3 region has the DNA TGTGCCAGCAGCCGGGAGATGGATACGCAGTATTTT.

The chain is built from TRBV10-1 and TRBJ2-7; 7 bases fit TRBD1. This CDR3 has 15 amino acids. With V trimmed by 0 bases and J by 6 bases, 8 bases remained unmatched. Germline CDR1 reads WNHNN; CDR2 reads SYGVQD (reference sequence). The CDR3, as DNA: TGCGCCAGCAGTGAGTCGAGGGGGACAGTTGGCGAGCAGTACTTC. Translated, it gives CASSESRGTVGEQYF.

This rearrangement joins TRBV7-6 to TRBJ2-2; D remains ambiguous. Germline V lookup: CDR1 SGHVS, CDR2 FNYEAQ. V was shortened by 1 base and J by 6 bases, with 9 bases between the two germline ends. CDR3 length: 14 residues. The CDR3 DNA reads as TGTGCCAGCAGCTTAGACAGCGCCGCCGGGGAGCTGTTTTTT. Residues: CASSLDSAAGELFF.

The DNA of the CDR3 is TGTGCCAGCAGTGAAGCGCAAGGGGACACCGGGGAGCTGTTTTTT. This codes for CASSEAQGDTGELFF. The V and J genes are TRBV2 and TRBJ2-2; possibly TRBD1 for D (5 bases). Trimming shortened V by 0 bases and J by 3 bases, and 8 bases separated the two germline ends. Germline V lookup: CDR1 SNHLY, CDR2 FYNNEI. The CDR3 spans 15 residues.

For the CDR3, the DNA is TGTGCCAGTAGTATCGTCCCCCTGACAGGGGTCCAAGAGACCCAGTACTTC. Encoded protein: CASSIVPLTGVQETQYF. V usage is TRBV19 and J usage is TRBJ2-5; 8 nucleotides line up with TRBD1. Losses at the gene ends were 3 bases for V and 1 base for J; bases not matched to a gene: 10. The CDR3 is made up of 17 amino acids. Germline CDR1 is LNHDA and CDR2 is SQIVND (reference sequence).

The V call is TRBV5-6, the J call TRBJ2-3; D is uncertain. Per the germline V gene, CDR1 is SGHDT and CDR2 is YYEEEE. V was clipped by 1 base and J by 1 base, with 10 bases between them. The CDR3 loop spans 15 amino acids. This CDR3 is CASSLRQGGTDTQYF. Here the CDR3 DNA reads TGTGCCAGCAGCTTGAGACAAGGCGGCACAGATACGCAGTATTTT.

The V and J genes are TRBV4-2 and TRBJ2-6, with D maybe TRBD1 (8 bases). Per the germline V gene, CDR1 is LGHNA and CDR2 is YNFKEQ. The CDR3 is 18 residues long. V was cut by 2 bases and J by 2 bases, with 16 bases left in between. Here the CDR3 reads CASSQLTGEGAGANVLTF. CDR3 DNA sequence: TGTGCCAGCAGCCAATTGACAGGGGAGGGTGCTGGGGCCAACGTCCTGACTTTC.

This clone was detected only a few times. The chain employs TRBV27 and TRBJ2-3, with D tentatively TRBD1 (8 bases). Germline CDR1 MNHEY, CDR2 SMNVEV (reference sequence). Trimming cost V 8 bases and J 1 base, with 13 bases left between them. This CDR3 contains 14 residues. The CDR3 is CASRTGRGTDTQYF. The CDR3, as DNA: TGTGCCAGCCGGACAGGGAGGGGCACAGATACGCAGTATTTT.

This clone was observed a single time. This chain's CDR3 is CASSGRTGRSYEQYF. The CDR3 bases are TGTGCCAGTAGTGGGCGGACAGGGAGATCCTACGAGCAGTACTTC. The chain has TRBV19 and TRBJ2-7; 8 bases align to TRBD1. With 5 bases clipped from V and 1 base from J, the junction kept 7 bases outside the gene matches. The germline V gene encodes CDR1 LNHDA and CDR2 SQIVND (reference sequence). The CDR3 consists of 15 residues. Supplemented by reference TRBV19 and TRBJ2-7, the full variable domain reads DGGITQSPKYLFRKEGQNVTLSCEQNLNHDAMYWYRQDPGQGLRLIYYSQIVNDFQKGDIAEGYSVSREKKESFPLTVTSAQKNPTAFYLCASSGRTGRSYEQYFGPGTRLTVT.

As regards this clone: A much larger clone is a single base away; this may be a read error. The same CDR3 also results from other DNA sequences found in this sample. The V gene is TRBV30, the J gene TRBJ2-5, with D hard to call. The CDR3 runs 13 residues. Germline CDR1 GTSNPN, CDR2 SVGIG (reference sequence). Trimming stripped 1 base from V and 2 bases from J, with 8 bases between. This chain's CDR3 is CAWSGGLQETQYF. The CDR3 region has the DNA TGTGCCTGGAGTGGTGGCCTTCAAGAGACCCAGTACTTC.

The chain joins TRBV5-1 to TRBJ1-2, with D tentatively TRBD1 (5 bases). The CDR3 totals 14 residues. Trimming shortened V by 1 base and J by 10 bases, and 17 bases separated the two germline ends. The germline V gene encodes CDR1 SGHRS and CDR2 YFSETQ. The CDR3 coding sequence is TGCGCCAGCAGCTTGTCTTCCGGCGGGACTTACTACACCTTC. This translates into CASSLSSGGTYYTF.

The chain has TRBV5-4 and TRBJ2-6; D is uncertain. From germline, CDR1 is SGHNT and CDR2 YYREEE (reference sequence). V lost 0 bases, J lost 0 bases, and 7 bases lay in between. There are 16 residues in the CDR3. CDR3 nucleotide sequence: TGTGCCAGCAGCTTGGGATTCAGCTCTGGGGCCAACGTCCTGACTTTC. Amino acid sequence: CASSLGFSSGANVLTF.

This clone was detected only a few times. The same CDR3 arises from other DNA sequences in this sample as well. The rearrangement links TRBV18 to TRBJ1-1; no reliable D call. Trimming shortened V by 1 base and J by 2 bases, and 5 bases separated the two germline ends. CDR1 KGHSH and CDR2 LQKENI come from the germline V gene. The CDR3 length is 13 residues. The CDR3 reads CASSPRGNTEAFF. In DNA, the CDR3 is TGTGCCAGCTCACCACGGGGTAACACTGAAGCTTTCTTT.

The V and J genes are TRBV7-2 and TRBJ2-3; TRBD2 aligns across 13 bases. J was trimmed by 5 bases and V by 2 bases; bases with no gene match: 4. The germline CDR1 and CDR2 sequences are SGHTA and FQGNSA. The CDR3 extends over 16 amino acids. DNA for the CDR3: TGTGCCAGCAGCTTAACGGGGACTAGCGGGGTAGATACGCAGTATTTT. This gives the protein CASSLTGTSGVDTQYF.

The DNA for the CDR3 is TGTGCCAGCAGCCAGAGCGGGAGGGGGTACGGGGAGCTGTTTTTT. Amino acids: CASSQSGRGYGELFF. The chain is built from TRBV7-8 and TRBJ2-2; 10 bases map to TRBD2. The CDR3 contains 15 residues. Trimming at V came to 5 bases and at J to 7 bases, leaving 7 bases not matched to a gene. Germline assignment: CDR1 SGHVS and CDR2 FQNEAQ.

CDR3 sequence reads: CASSSAYYGDYGYTF. The CDR3 DNA sequence: TGCGCCAGCAGCTCCGCCTATTATGGGGACTATGGCTACACCTTC. J is TRBJ1-2 and V is TRBV5-1; unclear D gene. Trimming removed 3 bases from V and 3 bases from J, with 15 bases in between. CDR3 length: 15 amino acids. Per the germline V gene, CDR1 is SGHRS and CDR2 is YFSETQ. Looking up the rest from reference TRBV5-1 and TRBJ1-2 gives the full variable domain: KAGVTQTPRYLIKTRGQQVTLSCSPISGHRSVSWYQQTPGQGLQFLFEYFSETQRNKGNFPGRFSGRQFSNSRSEMNVSTLELGDSALYLCASSSAYYGDYGYTFGSGTRLTVV.

The chain recombines TRBV5-1 with TRBJ2-7, with 7 bases lining up with TRBD1. Germline loops: CDR1 SGHRS, CDR2 YFSETQ. The CDR3 sequence is 12 residues long. The J segment lost 6 bases and the V segment lost 3 bases, leaving 3 bases of the junction unmatched. This CDR3 reads CASSSEGAEQYF. The CDR3 nucleotides read TGCGCCAGCAGCTCAGAGGGGGCCGAGCAGTACTTC.

This chain links TRBV18 with TRBJ2-3; D not resolved. Germline loops: CDR1 KGHSH, CDR2 LQKENI. This CDR3 region has 14 residues. The V end was cut by 4 bases, the J end by 1 base, with 9 bases between. The CDR3 DNA is TGTGCCAGCTCACTCCGGGTAGGCACAGATACGCAGTATTTT. This codes for CASSLRVGTDTQYF.

The gene calls are TRBV5-5 and TRBJ2-5, with 7 positions matching TRBD2. J lost 0 bases, V lost 4 bases, and 6 bases had no gene match. The germline CDR1 and CDR2 sequences are SGHKS and YYEKEE (reference sequence). This CDR3 is 15 amino acids long. The CDR3 loop reads CASSTSDSNQETQYF. Written as DNA, the CDR3 is TGTGCCAGCAGCACTAGCGACAGCAACCAAGAGACCCAGTACTTC. Drawing the rest from reference TRBV5-5 and TRBJ2-5, the complete variable domain is DAGVTQSPTHLIKTRGQQVTLRCSPISGHKSVSWYQQVLGQGPQFIFQYYEKEERGRGNFPDRFSARQFPNYSSELNVNALLLGDSALYLCASSTSDSNQETQYFGPGTRLLVL.

The chain is built from TRBV5-4 and TRBJ2-5; D is unclear. This CDR3 is built from 15 residues. Trimming pared 5 bases from V and 2 bases from J, leaving 16 bases between. Germline CDR1 reads SGHNT; CDR2 reads YYREEE (reference sequence). The CDR3: CASRPDLPLQETQYF. The CDR3 DNA sequence: TGTGCCAGCAGACCTGACTTACCACTGCAAGAGACCCAGTACTTC.

V gene TRBV19 combines with J gene TRBJ2-3; possible D gene TRBD2, 5 bases. CDR3 size: 14 residues. Germline values: CDR1 LNHDA, CDR2 SQIVND (reference sequence). The V gene lost 3 bases and the J gene lost 3 bases, with 10 bases spanning the gap. CDR3 in amino acids: CASSIGPGTDTQYF. The CDR3 nucleotides are TGTGCCAGTAGTATCGGCCCGGGGACAGATACGCAGTATTTT.

Written as DNA, the CDR3 is TGTGCCAGCAGCTTAAGTGTTGCGAACACTGAAGCTTTCTTT. This sequence encodes CASSLSVANTEAFF. The chain joins TRBV7-2 to TRBJ1-1; no clear D. CDR3 length: 14 amino acids. Germline lookup yields CDR1 SGHTA and CDR2 FQGNSA. V dropped 2 bases and J dropped 1 base, with 8 bases sitting between them.

The chain combines TRBV18 with TRBJ2-7; 7 bases line up with TRBD1. V shed 5 bases, J shed 2 bases, and the junction held 6 bases outside the gene matches. This CDR3 has 14 residues. The germline gives CDR1 KGHSH, CDR2 LQKENI. The CDR3 loop is CASSETGTAYEQYF. CDR3 nucleotides: TGTGCCAGCTCAGAAACCGGGACAGCCTACGAGCAGTACTTC.

This clone was detected only a few times. CDR3 DNA sequence: TGTGCCAGCAGTGTGGGACAGGGCGTGTGGGGCTACACCTTC. The encoded protein is CASSVGQGVWGYTF. The V gene is TRBV2, the J gene TRBJ1-2, with TRBD1 matching over 9 bases. Germline-derived CDR1 and CDR2 are SNHLY and FYNNEI. V was pared by 4 bases and J by 8 bases, with 8 bases of the junction left unmatched. The CDR3 length is 14 residues.